This TCR beta chain was recorded in a study of T-cell reconstitution after alpha-beta-depleted transplantation in children. Unique molecular identifiers featured in how the TCRbeta library was prepared. One entry per CDR3 protein, called by TCRdb with MiXCR from the PCR reads. The table lists 250,000 to 300,000 distinct CDR3 sequences, about a tenth of them singletons. V was clipped by 1 base and J by 7 bases, with 17 bases between them. The CDR3 consists of 15 residues. The germline CDR1 and CDR2 sequences are SGHNT and YYREEE (reference sequence). This clonotype was sampled from a human donor who donated a stem cell graft to a child with SCID. The rearrangement joins TRBV5-4 to TRBJ1-2; the D gene is possibly TRBD1 (6 bases). The sample consisted of PBMCs from the stem cell graft donor, taken from the stem cell graft. Here the CDR3 reads CASSLPPGARAGYTF. The CDR3 region has the DNA TGTGCCAGCAGCTTGCCCCCAGGGGCACGGGCTGGCTACACCTTC. Variable domain in full (rest from reference TRBV5-4 and TRBJ1-2): ETGVTQSPTHLIKTRGQQVTLRCSSQSGHNTVSWYQQALGQGPQFIFQYYREEENGRGNFPPRFSGLQFPNYSSELNVNALELDDSALYLCASSLPPGARAGYTFGSGTRLTVV.